This entry lists 30 T cell receptor beta chains sequenced from one sample in a study of CD8 T cells in ankylosing spondylitis. Via MiXCR, TCRdb re-called the 5' RACE reads, giving one row per CDR3 protein. The sample lists some 130,000 distinct CDR3 sequences, roughly 8.4% seen once, with 7.3% in the top ten. The sample consisted of synovial fluid, either unsorted or a sorted T cell fraction (not recorded which). The receptors derive from a male donor with ankylosing spondylitis.

This clonotype was seen a few times. V is TRBV6-5 and J is TRBJ1-4, with D possibly TRBD1 on 5 matching bases. The germline V gene has CDR1 MNHEY and CDR2 SVGAGI. The V end was cut by 4 bases, the J end by 7 bases, with 13 bases between. This CDR3 contains 14 residues. CDR3 in amino acids: CASSSRPDSEKLFF. CDR3 sequence (DNA): TGTGCCAGCAGTTCCCGTCCAGACAGTGAAAAACTGTTTTTT.

This clonotype was seen at least ten times. The rearrangement links TRBV27 to TRBJ1-2; the match to TRBD1 covers 7 bases. V trimming: 2 bases; J trimming: 4 bases; junction bases outside the gene matches: 7. Germline assignment: CDR1 MNHEY and CDR2 SMNVEV (reference sequence). This CDR3 has 15 residues. The CDR3 DNA is TGTGCCAGCAGTTTAAGACAGGGACGAATCTATGGCTACACCTTC. Translated: CASSLRQGRIYGYTF.

This sequence joins TRBV20-1 and TRBJ2-7, with TRBD2 matching 7 bases. The V gene's germline CDR1 is DFQATT and CDR2 SNEGSKA (reference sequence). This CDR3 spans 14 amino acids. J gave up 0 bases and V 6 bases, and 8 bases lay outside the gene matches. The CDR3 reads CSAPTSANSYEQYF. The CDR3 nucleotides are TGCAGTGCACCCACTAGCGCCAACTCCTACGAGCAGTACTTC.

The rearrangement joins TRBV6-2 or TRBV6-3 to TRBJ2-3, with unresolved D. Per the germline V gene, CDR1 is MNHEY and CDR2 is SVGEGT. CDR3 length: 13 residues. V was clipped by 6 bases and J by 6 bases, with 13 bases between them. This CDR3 reads CASSPDNLDTQYF. Here the CDR3 DNA reads TGTGCCAGCAGCCCAGACAACTTGGATACGCAGTATTTT.

This clonotype was picked up a small number of times. The rearrangement joins TRBV12-3 or TRBV12-4 to TRBJ1-2; D call uncertain. V was pared by 3 bases and J by 7 bases, with 12 bases between. This CDR3 contains 13 residues. This chain's CDR3 is CASSFEIRGGYTF. The DNA for the CDR3 is TGTGCCAGCAGTTTTGAAATCCGGGGTGGCTACACCTTC.

The V and J genes are TRBV2 and TRBJ2-7; 7 bases match TRBD1. The CDR3 loop spans 14 amino acids. V was pared by 6 bases and J by 1 base, with 6 bases of the junction left unmatched. Germline CDR1 SNHLY, CDR2 FYNNEI. The DNA of the CDR3 is TGTGCCAGCAGCCGGGACAGACTTTCCTACGAGCAGTACTTC. Protein: CASSRDRLSYEQYF. Using reference TRBV2 and TRBJ2-7 for the parts outside the CDR3, the full variable domain is EPEVTQTPSHQVTQMGQEVILRCVPISNHLYFYWYRQILGQKVEFLVSFYNNEISEKSEIFDDQFSVERPDGSNFTLKIRSTKLEDSAMYFCASSRDRLSYEQYFGPGTRLTVT.

The chain combines TRBV4-2 with TRBJ2-3; 8 nucleotides match TRBD2. Trimming cost V 0 bases and J 2 bases; bases outside gene matches: 7. The germline CDR1 and CDR2 sequences are LGHNA and YNFKEQ. This CDR3 is 17 amino acids long. The CDR3 loop is CASSQDYLAGLTDTQYF. The DNA of the CDR3 is TGTGCCAGCAGCCAAGATTATCTAGCGGGCCTCACAGATACGCAGTATTTT.

This clonotype occurred a few times. The V and J genes are TRBV19 and TRBJ1-5; tentatively, D is TRBD1 (5 bases). V gave up 5 bases and J gave up 6 bases, with 14 bases separating them. This CDR3 is 14 amino acids long. Germline V gene lookup returns CDR1 LNHDA and CDR2 SQIVND (reference sequence). This CDR3 reads CASSGSRDGQPQHF. CDR3 nucleotide sequence: TGTGCCAGTAGTGGGAGCAGGGACGGTCAGCCCCAGCATTTT.

This clonotype was picked up a small number of times. The chain links TRBV30 to TRBJ2-2, with D maybe TRBD1 (6 bases). Germline CDR1 and CDR2: GTSNPN and SVGIG (reference sequence). The CDR3 totals 15 residues. The V end was cut by 7 bases, the J end by 1 base, with 16 bases between. The CDR3 DNA sequence: TGTGCCTCCCATGCCCGACAGGTGAACACCGGGGAGCTGTTTTTT. Amino acid sequence: CASHARQVNTGELFF.

The table lists this clonotype with a count of one. The chain uses TRBV11-2 and TRBJ1-2, with D tentatively TRBD1 (6 bases). The CDR3 contains 16 residues. Per germline, CDR1 SGHAT and CDR2 FQNNGV. V lost 1 base and J 4 bases, leaving 16 bases between the germline ends. The chain's CDR3 is CASSLAGAGALYGYTF. The DNA for the CDR3 is TGTGCCAGCAGCTTAGCCGGGGCAGGGGCCCTCTATGGCTACACCTTC.

The rearrangement uses TRBV28 and TRBJ1-4; D gene ambiguous. The germline CDR1 and CDR2 sequences are MDHEN and SYDVKM. The CDR3 extends over 12 amino acids. V gave up 7 bases and J gave up 8 bases, with 11 bases separating them. CDR3 bases: TGTGCCAGCAAGGAAGGAGGGGAAAAACTGTTTTTT. Translation gives CASKEGGEKLFF.

This clonotype was counted ten times or more. An end of the junction differs from the germline gene, which may be a read error. The chain has TRBV2 and TRBJ2-7, with 9 nucleotides matching TRBD1. CDR3 length: 12 amino acids. Germline V gives CDR1 SNHLY, CDR2 FYNNEI. CDR3 in DNA: TGTGCCAGCCGCGGGACAGGGACAAATGTTCACTTC. It specifies CASRGTGTNVHF.

With regard to this clonotype: Mismatch with germline at one junction end may stem from a read error. This chain joins TRBV5-1 and TRBJ2-7, with 10 positions matching TRBD2. CDR1 is SGHRS, CDR2 YFSETQ, per germline. The length of the CDR3 is 15 residues. The CDR3 DNA follows: TGCGCCAGCAGCTACTCCGGGACTAGCGAGGGCGAGCCGTACTTC. Encoded protein: CASSYSGTSEGEPYF.

This clonotype appeared many times. The chain couples TRBV2 to TRBJ1-1; no clear D. The CDR3 length is 11 residues. V was trimmed by 8 bases and J by 1 base, leaving 5 bases between them. Germline V gene lookup returns CDR1 SNHLY and CDR2 FYNNEI. The CDR3: CASWKNTEAFF. The CDR3, as DNA: TGTGCCAGCTGGAAGAACACTGAAGCTTTCTTT.

A few counts support this clonotype. The CDR3, as DNA: TGTGCCAGCAGCCCGTCAGAAGACGGGGAGCTGTTTTTT. Amino acids: CASSPSEDGELFF. The chain employs TRBV7-9 and TRBJ2-2; D uncertain. The V end was cut by 5 bases, the J end by 7 bases, with 11 bases between. The germline V gene has CDR1 SEHNR and CDR2 FQNEAQ (reference sequence). The CDR3 runs to 13 residues.

This rearrangement joins TRBV7-9 to TRBJ1-1, with TRBD1 matching 7 bases. CDR3 length: 12 amino acids. Germline CDR1 and CDR2: SEHNR and FQNEAQ (reference sequence). Trimming removed 2 bases from V and 8 bases from J; junction bases left unmatched: 2. CDR3 DNA: TGTGCCAGCAGCTTACTGGACAGGGAAGCTTTCTTT. Amino acid sequence: CASSLLDREAFF.

This clonotype showed up just a few times. The rearrangement uses TRBV20-1 and TRBJ1-1, with D perhaps matching TRBD1 (5 bases). This CDR3 has 14 amino acids. In germline, CDR1 is DFQATT, CDR2 SNEGSKA (reference sequence). Trimming removed 3 bases at V and 6 bases at J, with 17 bases between. The CDR3, as DNA: TGCAGTGCTAGTGCCAGCTTCATAGGGGCTGAAGCTTTCTTT. It encodes CSASASFIGAEAFF.

This clonotype was detected ten times or more. The chain couples TRBV6-5 to TRBJ1-2; D is uncertain. CDR3 length: 12 residues. From germline, CDR1 is MNHEY and CDR2 SVGAGI. With 6 bases removed from V and 7 bases from J, the gap between germline ends came to 12 bases. CDR3 DNA: TGTGCCAGCAGGAGGCCGTCGGCTGGCTACACCTTC. Its protein product is CASRRPSAGYTF.

The chain links TRBV19 to TRBJ2-6; maybe TRBD2 (5 bases). Germline CDR1 and CDR2: LNHDA and SQIVND (reference sequence). The CDR3 has 18 residues. The V end lost 0 bases, the J end lost 0 bases, and 12 bases lay between the germline ends. The CDR3 nucleotides are TGTGCCAGTAGTATAGATCTCGGACTTAGCTCTGGGGCCAACGTCCTGACTTTC. Translation gives CASSIDLGLSSGANVLTF.

The chain is built from TRBV10-3 and TRBJ1-1, with D perhaps TRBD1 (6 bases). The CDR3 loop spans 13 amino acids. Deletions cut 11 bases from V and 1 base from J, with 14 bases between. Germline CDR1 reads ENHRY; CDR2 reads SYGVKD. Here the CDR3 reads CALRDITNTEAFF. In DNA form, the CDR3 reads TGTGCCTTACGGGACATAACGAACACTGAAGCTTTCTTT.

This clonotype has ten or more counts. In nucleotides, the CDR3 is TGTGCCAGCAGGATGGGGGGGGTGAGCTCCTACGAGCAGTACTTC. Its translation: CASRMGGVSSYEQYF. V usage is TRBV6-1 and J usage is TRBJ2-7; the match to TRBD2 covers 7 bases. V gave up 6 bases and J gave up 0 bases; unmatched junction bases: 8. The CDR3 has 15 amino acids. Germline lookup yields CDR1 MNHNS and CDR2 SASEGT.

The sample holds a few counts of this clonotype. The chain carries TRBV11-2 and TRBJ2-3; 11 positions match TRBD2. This CDR3 contains 18 residues. Looked up from germline, CDR1 is SGHAT and CDR2 is FQNNGV. J lost 2 bases, V lost 1 base, and 8 bases had no gene match. CDR3 in amino acids: CASSLGRGLAVLTDTQYF. CDR3 sequence (DNA): TGTGCCAGCAGCTTAGGGAGGGGACTAGCGGTTCTCACAGATACGCAGTATTTT. Full variable domain (rest looked up from reference TRBV11-2 and TRBJ2-3): EAGVAQSPRYKIIEKRQSVAFWCNPISGHATLYWYQQILGQGPKLLIQFQNNGVVDDSQLPKDRFSAERLKGVDSTLKIQPAKLEDSAVYLCASSLGRGLAVLTDTQYFGPGTRLTVL.

This clonotype was found a few times. The rearrangement joins TRBV20-1 to TRBJ2-2; maybe TRBD2 (6 bases). With 3 bases removed from V and 5 bases from J, the gap between germline ends came to 16 bases. Germline lookup yields CDR1 DFQATT and CDR2 SNEGSKA (reference sequence). The CDR3 runs 15 residues. The CDR3 bases are TGCAGTGCTAGCGGCCTCACCGGGGGAACCGGGGAGCTGTTTTTT. Translated, it gives CSASGLTGGTGELFF.

In this sample, this clonotype turned up many times. The chain recombines TRBV6-1 with TRBJ2-5; 8 positions agree with TRBD1. CDR3 size: 13 residues. With V trimmed by 3 bases and J by 6 bases, 3 bases remained unmatched. Germline V lookup: CDR1 MNHNS, CDR2 SASEGT. For the CDR3, the DNA is TGTGCCAGCAGTGACAGGGGGCTAAAGACCCAGTACTTC. Protein product: CASSDRGLKTQYF.

In this sample, this clonotype turned up many times. The rearrangement links TRBV28 to TRBJ2-3; 9 positions match TRBD1. Germline-derived CDR1 and CDR2 are MDHEN and SYDVKM. The length of the CDR3 is 16 residues. Trimming took 4 bases from V and 4 from J; bases not matched to a gene: 9. CDR3 amino acids: CASSSIQGASADTQYF. CDR3 in DNA: TGTGCCAGCAGTTCTATACAGGGGGCATCGGCAGATACGCAGTATTTT.

This clonotype occurred many times. The gene calls are TRBV20-1 and TRBJ2-3; 8 bases align to TRBD2. The CDR3 is made up of 14 amino acids. V shed 6 bases, J shed 4 bases, and the junction held 9 bases outside the gene matches. Germline lookup yields CDR1 DFQATT and CDR2 SNEGSKA (reference sequence). CDR3 region: CSATPAGGADTQYF. In DNA form, the CDR3 reads TGCAGTGCCACCCCAGCCGGGGGGGCAGATACGCAGTATTTT.

This clonotype has a count of ten or more. The CDR3 loop is CASSPRQGFNEKLFF. The DNA for the CDR3 is TGTGCCAGCAGTCCAAGACAGGGGTTTAATGAAAAACTGTTTTTT. The chain employs TRBV12-3 or TRBV12-4 and TRBJ1-4, with 8 bases that match TRBD1. The CDR3 contains 15 residues. Trimming removed 5 bases from V and 4 bases from J; junction bases left unmatched: 6.

This clonotype was observed a few times. The genes are TRBV7-2 and TRBJ1-1, with no clear D. There are 14 residues in the CDR3. V dropped 1 base and J dropped 7 bases, with 13 bases sitting between them. Germline V gene data show CDR1 as SGHTA and CDR2 as FQGNSA. The CDR3 is CASSLGAAYLEAFF. The CDR3 DNA sequence: TGTGCCAGCAGCTTAGGGGCAGCATACCTTGAAGCTTTCTTT. The full variable domain, with the rest looked up from reference TRBV7-2 and TRBJ1-1, is GAGVSQSPSNKVTEKGKDVELRCDPISGHTALYWYRQSLGQGLEFLIYFQGNSAPDKSGLPSDRFSAERTGGSVSTLTIQRTQQEDSAVYLCASSLGAAYLEAFFGQGTRLTVV.

This clonotype was observed a handful of times. V usage is TRBV7-9 and J usage is TRBJ2-1; D may be TRBD1 (5 bases). The CDR3 has 12 amino acids. V lost 5 bases, J lost 8 bases, and 10 bases lay in between. Germline CDR1 and CDR2: SEHNR and FQNEAQ (reference sequence). The DNA for the CDR3 is TGTGCCAGCAGCCCCCAGGGATATGAGCAGTTCTTC. As protein: CASSPQGYEQFF.

In its sample, this clonotype was seen many times. This chain joins TRBV7-2 and TRBJ1-5; tentative D call: TRBD1 (5 bases). With 1 base removed from V and 12 bases from J, the gap between germline ends came to 7 bases. This CDR3 spans 11 amino acids. Germline V gives CDR1 SGHTA, CDR2 FQGNSA. DNA for the CDR3: TGTGCCAGCAGCTTAGGGGGGGTCCAGCATTTT. This gives the protein CASSLGGVQHF.